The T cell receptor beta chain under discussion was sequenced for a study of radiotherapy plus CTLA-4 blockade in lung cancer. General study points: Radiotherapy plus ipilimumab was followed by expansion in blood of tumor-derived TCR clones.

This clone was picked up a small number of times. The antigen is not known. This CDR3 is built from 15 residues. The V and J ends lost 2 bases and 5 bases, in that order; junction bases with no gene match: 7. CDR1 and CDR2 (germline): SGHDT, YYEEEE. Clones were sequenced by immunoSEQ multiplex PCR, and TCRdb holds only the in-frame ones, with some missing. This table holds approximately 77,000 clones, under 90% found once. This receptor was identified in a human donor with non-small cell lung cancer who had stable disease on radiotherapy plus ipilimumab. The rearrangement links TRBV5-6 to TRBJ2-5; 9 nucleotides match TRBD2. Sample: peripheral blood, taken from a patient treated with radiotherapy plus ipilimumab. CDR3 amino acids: CASSFGLAGQETQYF. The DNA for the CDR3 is TGTGCCAGCAGCTTTGGGCTAGCGGGGCAGGAGACCCAGTACTTC.